Ten or more counts support the clone carrying this T cell receptor (beta chain). Trimming took 2 bases from V and 4 from J; bases not matched to a gene: 8. This CDR3 region has 15 residues. Germline loops: CDR1 SGHRS, CDR2 YFSETQ. This sample is part of a study of T cells after yellow fever vaccination. TCRdb analysed the 5' RACE reads with MiXCR anew, one entry per CDR3 protein. Of 30,000 or so distinct CDR3 sequences in the sample, around 4.3% were seen once. This specimen was CD8+ T cells sorted from PBMCs, taken 5 days after the yellow fever booster vaccination. V is TRBV5-1 and J is TRBJ2-7, with 8 bases lining up with TRBD1. This sequence originates from a man under 40 who received the YFV17D yellow fever vaccine. The CDR3 DNA follows: TGCGCCAGCAGCTTCGATGCAGGGGGCGAGTACGAGCAGTACTTC. Protein product: CASSFDAGGEYEQYF.